This TCR beta chain was obtained from a study of blood T cell repertoires in COVID-19. Germline V gives CDR1 KGHDR, CDR2 SFDVKD. Trimming took 3 bases from V and 4 from J; bases not matched to a gene: 4. This CDR3 is 17 amino acids long. Per the study methods: Amplified reference gene primers provided the basis for estimating nucleated cell counts. Sequencing used immunoSEQ multiplex PCR; TCRdb keeps in-frame clones, though not all of them. That table furnishes V, J and clone size, whereas the DNA furnished D and trimming. The data hold about 310,000 clones, with more than 85% observed a single time. The material sequenced was peripheral blood. The receptor was derived from a man in his 70s with acute or convalescent COVID-19. The J gene is TRBJ2-1, the V gene TRBV24-1; 14 nucleotides line up with TRBD2. The CDR3 here is CATSDRWTSGGYNEQFF. The CDR3 nucleotides are TGTGCCACCAGTGATCGTTGGACTAGCGGGGGGTACAATGAGCAGTTCTTC.